This T cell receptor beta chain was identified during a study of blood T cell repertoires in COVID-19. In the source study's methods: Counts of nucleated cells, estimated from reference gene primer amplification, were obtained. Produced via immunoSEQ multiplex PCR; TCRdb's table is partial and in-frame only. The V and J calls and clone size were taken over from that table, and D and trimming were inferred from the DNA. The sample has roughly 380,000 clones, roughly 85% seen once. Trimming shortened V by 6 bases and J by 7 bases, and 16 bases separated the two germline ends. This CDR3 is built from 13 residues.

The sequenced material came from peripheral blood. The rearrangement uses TRBV12-3 or TRBV12-4 and TRBJ2-7; D possibly corresponds to TRBD2 (5 bases). The clonotype was recovered from a woman aged 18-35 years with acute or convalescent COVID-19. The CDR3 DNA is TGTGCCAGCAGCAGAAACCGATGGACTGAGCAGTACTTC. Its translation: CASSRNRWTEQYF.